This T cell receptor beta chain was obtained from a study of early T cells in non-severe SARS-CoV-2 infection. In the study overall: It was bulk RNA from unsorted whole blood that was sequenced, and the chains were unpaired.

Unique molecular identifiers were affixed to single, distinct cDNA molecules. MiXCR, run by TCRdb on the 5' RACE reads, gives a single entry per CDR3 protein. This sample has some 50,000 distinct CDR3 sequences, with less than 6.5% found just once. This clonotype was observed at least ten times. Its specificity is not known. Germline CDR1 reads SGHVS; CDR2 reads FQNEAQ. This CDR3 is 16 amino acids long. V was shortened by 4 bases and J by 0 bases, with 14 bases between the two germline ends. Whole-study findings and limits: Matching against VDJdb likely underestimated virus-specific expansions, favoring anti-spike CD8.

The sample consisted of whole blood, taken at baseline. This receptor was obtained from an adult who was a healthcare worker with PCR-confirmed SARS-CoV-2 infection or an uninfected control (not recorded which). This chain uses TRBV7-8 with TRBJ2-3; D is perhaps TRBD1 (6 bases). The CDR3 coding sequence is TGTGCCAGCAGCTCGGGACAACTAAGAAGCACAGATACGCAGTATTTT. This sequence encodes CASSSGQLRSTDTQYF.